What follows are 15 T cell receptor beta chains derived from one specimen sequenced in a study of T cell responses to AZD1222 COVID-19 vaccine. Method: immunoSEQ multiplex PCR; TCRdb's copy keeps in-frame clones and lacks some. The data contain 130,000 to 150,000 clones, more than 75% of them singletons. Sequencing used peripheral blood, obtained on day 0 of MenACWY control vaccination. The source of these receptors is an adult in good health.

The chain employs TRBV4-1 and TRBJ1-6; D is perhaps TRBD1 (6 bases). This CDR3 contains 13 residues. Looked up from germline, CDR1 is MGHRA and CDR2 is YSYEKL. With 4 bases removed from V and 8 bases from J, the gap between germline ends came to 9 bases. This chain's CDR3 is CASSLNRDSPLHF. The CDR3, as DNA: TGCGCCAGCAGCCTCAACAGGGATTCACCCCTCCACTTT.

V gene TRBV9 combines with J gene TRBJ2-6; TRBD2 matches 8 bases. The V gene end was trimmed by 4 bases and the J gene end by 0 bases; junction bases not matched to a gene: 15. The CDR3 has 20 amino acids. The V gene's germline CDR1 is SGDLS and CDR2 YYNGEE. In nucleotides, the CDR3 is TGTGCCAGCAGCCTACCCGGTGAAGCGGGGGCCTCCTCTGGGGCCAACGTCCTGACTTTC. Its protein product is CASSLPGEAGASSGANVLTF.

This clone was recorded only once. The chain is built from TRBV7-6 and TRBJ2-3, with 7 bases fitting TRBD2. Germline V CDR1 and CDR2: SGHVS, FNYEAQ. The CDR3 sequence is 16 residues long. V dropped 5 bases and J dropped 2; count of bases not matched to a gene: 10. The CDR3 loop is CASSPRGAGPTDTQYF. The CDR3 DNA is TGTGCCAGCAGCCCTAGGGGAGCGGGGCCCACAGATACGCAGTATTTT.

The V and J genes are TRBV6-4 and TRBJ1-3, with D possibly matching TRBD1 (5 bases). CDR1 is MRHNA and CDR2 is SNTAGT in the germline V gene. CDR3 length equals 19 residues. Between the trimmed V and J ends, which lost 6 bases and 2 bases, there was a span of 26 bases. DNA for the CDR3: TGTGCCAGCAGGCCCAAGTCCAGGACCCAGAGGGGAACTGGAAACACCATATATTTT. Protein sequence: CASRPKSRTQRGTGNTIYF.

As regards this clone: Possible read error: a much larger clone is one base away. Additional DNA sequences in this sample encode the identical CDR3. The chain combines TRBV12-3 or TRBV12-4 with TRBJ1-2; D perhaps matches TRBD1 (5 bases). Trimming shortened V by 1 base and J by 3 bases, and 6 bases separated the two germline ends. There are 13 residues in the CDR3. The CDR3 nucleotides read TGTGCCAGCAGTTTAGGAGGGGACTATGGCTACACCTTC. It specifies CASSLGGDYGYTF.

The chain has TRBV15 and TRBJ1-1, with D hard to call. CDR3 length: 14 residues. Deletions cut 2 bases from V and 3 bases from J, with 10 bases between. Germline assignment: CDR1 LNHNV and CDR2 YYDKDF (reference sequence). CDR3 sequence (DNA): TGTGCCACCAGCAGACCCCTCCCCGACACTGAAGCTTTCTTT. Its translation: CATSRPLPDTEAFF.

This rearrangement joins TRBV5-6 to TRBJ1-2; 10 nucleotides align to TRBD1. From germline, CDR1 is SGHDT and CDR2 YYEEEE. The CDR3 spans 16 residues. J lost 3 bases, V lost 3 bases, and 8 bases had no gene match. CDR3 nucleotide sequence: TGTGCCAGCAGCTCCCCTACGACAGGGGGCGACTATGGCTACACCTTC. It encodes CASSSPTTGGDYGYTF.

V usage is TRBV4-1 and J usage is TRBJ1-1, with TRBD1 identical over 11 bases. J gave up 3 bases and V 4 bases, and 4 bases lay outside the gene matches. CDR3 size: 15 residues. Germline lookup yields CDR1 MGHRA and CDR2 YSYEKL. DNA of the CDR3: TGCGCCAGCAGCCGAGGACAGGGGGCGGACACTGAAGCTTTCTTT. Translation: CASSRGQGADTEAFF.

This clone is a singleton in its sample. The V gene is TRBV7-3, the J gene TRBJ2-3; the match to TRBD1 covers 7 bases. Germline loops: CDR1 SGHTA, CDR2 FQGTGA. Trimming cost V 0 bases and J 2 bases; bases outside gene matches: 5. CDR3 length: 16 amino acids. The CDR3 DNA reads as TGTGCCAGCAGCTTAACAGGGGGCCCCACCACAGATACGCAGTATTTT. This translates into CASSLTGGPTTDTQYF.

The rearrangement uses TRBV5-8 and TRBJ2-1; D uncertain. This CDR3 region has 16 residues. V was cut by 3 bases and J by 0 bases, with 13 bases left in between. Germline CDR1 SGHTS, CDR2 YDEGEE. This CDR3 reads CASSSRSGPSYNEQFF. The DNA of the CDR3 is TGTGCCAGCAGCTCTCGATCCGGACCCTCCTACAATGAGCAGTTCTTC.

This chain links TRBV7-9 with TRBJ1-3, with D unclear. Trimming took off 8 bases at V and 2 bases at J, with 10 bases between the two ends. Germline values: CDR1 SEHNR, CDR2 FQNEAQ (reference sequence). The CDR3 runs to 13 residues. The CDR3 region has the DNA TGTGCCAGCTCATACGGGGCTGGAAACACCATATATTTT. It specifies CASSYGAGNTIYF.

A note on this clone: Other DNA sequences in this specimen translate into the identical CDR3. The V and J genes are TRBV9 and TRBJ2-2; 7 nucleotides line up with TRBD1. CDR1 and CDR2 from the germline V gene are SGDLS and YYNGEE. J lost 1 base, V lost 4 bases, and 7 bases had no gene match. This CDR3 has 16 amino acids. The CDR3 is CASSPRTGVNTGELFF. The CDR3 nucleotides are TGTGCCAGCAGCCCGCGAACAGGGGTGAACACCGGGGAGCTGTTTTTT.

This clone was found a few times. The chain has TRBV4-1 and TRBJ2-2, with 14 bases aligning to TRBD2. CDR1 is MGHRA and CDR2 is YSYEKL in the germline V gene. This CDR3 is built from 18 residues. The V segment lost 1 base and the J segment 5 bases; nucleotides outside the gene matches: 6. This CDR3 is CASSQAGLAGVGTGELFF. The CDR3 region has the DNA TGCGCCAGCAGCCAAGCGGGACTAGCGGGGGTCGGAACCGGGGAGCTGTTTTTT.

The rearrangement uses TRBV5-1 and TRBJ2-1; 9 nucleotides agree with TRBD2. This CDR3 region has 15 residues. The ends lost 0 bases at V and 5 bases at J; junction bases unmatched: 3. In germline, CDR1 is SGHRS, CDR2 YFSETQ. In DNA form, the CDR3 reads TGCGCCAGCAGCTTGGCCAGCGGGGGGCACAATGAGCAGTTCTTC. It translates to CASSLASGGHNEQFF.

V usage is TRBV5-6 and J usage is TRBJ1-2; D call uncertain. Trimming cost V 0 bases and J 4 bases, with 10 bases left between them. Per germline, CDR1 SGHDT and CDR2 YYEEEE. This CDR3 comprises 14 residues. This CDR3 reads CASSLGRNLYGYTF. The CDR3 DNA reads TGTGCCAGCAGCTTGGGGAGGAACCTCTATGGCTACACCTTC.